The entry that follows covers one TCR beta chain sequence. Its specificity is unknown. CDR1 and CDR2 (germline): WNHNN, SYGVQD (reference sequence). The CDR3 sequence is 12 residues long. The V gene lost 5 bases and the J gene lost 9 bases, with 11 bases spanning the gap. This sample is drawn from a study of vaccination effects on CD4 cells after COVID-19. Sequencing was performed with immunoSEQ multiplex PCR; in TCRdb, only in-frame clones are kept and a portion is missing. The sample includes 40,000 to 45,000 clones, approximately 80% seen only once; the top ten take about 3%. After expansion with viral peptide pools in the ViraFEST assay, antigen-specific CD4+ T cells were sequenced. With 10 days of culture completed, CD4+ T cells were isolated. Having tested negative for nucleocapsid antibodies, the vaccine recipients showed no prior SARS-CoV-2 infection. The authors replaced half the medium with IL-2 medium on days 3 and 7.

The chain has TRBV10-1 and TRBJ2-1; TRBD2 is a possible D gene (6 bases). The clonotype was recovered from a human donor who received a COVID-19 vaccine. The source was CD4+ T cells from PBMCs cultured with HCoV-NL63 spike peptides, collected before COVID-19 vaccination. In nucleotides, the CDR3 is TGCGCCAGCAGTACCCAGGGAGGTGAGCAGTTCTTC. Protein product: CASSTQGGEQFF.